This T cell receptor beta chain was recorded in a study of beta chain features in type 1 diabetes. Study results and limitations: Patients with type 1 diabetes carried fewer insertions and had more deletions at their VDJ junctions.

V trimming: 0 bases; J trimming: 2 bases; junction bases outside the gene matches: 4. Germline assignment: CDR1 SEHNR and CDR2 FQNEAQ (reference sequence). The CDR3 is 17 residues long. In regard to this clone: Its specificity is not known.

The sequenced template was cDNA made from the entire isolated RNA. Clones were sequenced by immunoSEQ multiplex PCR, and TCRdb holds only the in-frame ones, with some missing. The sample has about 260,000 clones, 68% seen once. The TCR sequence derives from a man younger than 40 in good health. The chain is built from TRBV7-9 and TRBJ2-6, with 7 bases matching TRBD1. Material: naive CD4+ T cells from blood. This CDR3 is CASSLAPGGAGANVLTF. Here the CDR3 DNA reads TGTGCCAGCAGCTTAGCCCCAGGGGGTGCTGGGGCCAACGTCCTGACTTTC.